The 17 T cell receptor beta chains given below trace back to one sample, sequenced in a study of T-cell reconstitution after alpha-beta-depleted transplantation in children (dated by TCRdb to 2016 to 2017). The treatment or condition label corresponds to: allogeneic hematopoietic cell transplantation with graft depleted of TCRalphabeta T cells and CD19 B cells. The receptor library was made with PCR. Instrument on record: Illumina HiSeq 2500. To normalize quantification of the TCRbeta repertoire, the TCR libraries were built with molecular barcoding that relied on unique molecular identifiers. TCRdb reprocessed the public reads (quality trimming at Q25 with fastp, clone calling with MiXCR) and kept in-frame beta chains. Under each unique CDR3 protein, matching rows form one entry showing the most common genes and DNA. A total of approximately 79,000 distinct CDR3 sequences appear in this sample, about a sixth of them only once. The leading ten clones occupy 51% of the sample.

This sample comprised PBMCs, mostly from graft donor cells, obtained 360 days after TCRalphabeta/CD19-depleted stem cell transplant. The receptors here all came from a male patient aged 2-9 years who had a stem cell transplant for acute lymphoblastic leukemia, so the T cells may come from the graft donor.

The V call is TRBV25-1, the J call TRBJ1-1; tentatively, D is TRBD1 (6 bases). Germline lookup yields CDR1 MGHDK and CDR2 SYGVNS. Trimming left V 4 bases short and J 2 bases short, with 14 bases between. CDR3 length: 15 amino acids. CDR3 protein: CASSAYRESNTEAFF. The CDR3 DNA sequence: TGTGCCAGCAGTGCTTACAGGGAGAGTAACACTGAAGCTTTCTTT.

The table lists this clonotype with a few counts. The chain links TRBV10-1 to TRBJ2-1, with TRBD1 as a possible D gene (5 bases). Per the germline V gene, CDR1 is WNHNN and CDR2 is SYGVQD (reference sequence). V was trimmed by 5 bases and J by 6 bases, leaving 5 bases between them. The CDR3 spans 11 residues. The CDR3 reads CASSTGNEQFF. The CDR3 DNA reads TGCGCCAGCAGTACAGGCAATGAGCAGTTCTTC.

This clonotype occurred a few times. This rearrangement joins TRBV6-2 or TRBV6-3 to TRBJ2-1, with 7 nucleotides matching TRBD2. Germline loops: CDR1 MNHEY, CDR2 SVGEGT. V was clipped by 1 base and J by 6 bases; unmatched bases: 12. CDR3 length: 17 amino acids. The CDR3 DNA reads as TGTGCCAGCAGTTACTGGGGAGGGCCGTGGACGGGCAATGAGCAGTTCTTC. Translation: CASSYWGGPWTGNEQFF.

This clonotype was counted a few times. V usage is TRBV28 and J usage is TRBJ2-7; either TRBD1 or TRBD2 may supply D (6 bases each). The germline gives CDR1 MDHEN, CDR2 SYDVKM. This CDR3 is built from 17 residues. The germline V and J ends were trimmed by 5 bases and 2 bases, with 22 bases remaining between them. The DNA of the CDR3 is TGTGCCAGCAGTACTTTGGGGCGAGGGGGGAGAGCCTACGAGCAGTACTTC. It codes for CASSTLGRGGRAYEQYF. Combining the CDR3 with reference TRBV28 and TRBJ2-7 gives the whole variable domain DVKVTQSSRYLVKRTGEKVFLECVQDMDHENMFWYRQDPGLGLRLIYFSYDVKMKEKGDIPEGYSVSREKKERFSLILESASTNQTSMYLCASSTLGRGGRAYEQYFGPGTRLTVT.

Concerning this clonotype itself: The conserved phenylalanine or tryptophan is not found at the CDR3 terminus, so this likely reflects a read error. V usage is TRBV6-5 and J usage is TRBJ1-2; 7 bases are a match to TRBD1. This CDR3 contains 15 residues. Germline V gives CDR1 MNHEY, CDR2 SVGAGI. The ends lost 4 bases at V and 4 bases at J; junction bases unmatched: 9. CDR3 nucleotides: TGTGCCAGCAGTTTTACTCCGACAGGGACCTATGGCTACACCTAC. It specifies CASSFTPTGTYGYTY.

The chain joins TRBV6-1 to TRBJ2-5; a weak D match, TRBD2 (7 bases). This CDR3 contains 17 residues. V lost 5 bases and J lost 7, with 26 bases in between. In germline, CDR1 is MNHNS, CDR2 SASEGT. The CDR3 coding sequence is TGTGCCAGCAGTAAACCCAGGCGGGAGCGAAGGGGGGGGACCCAGTACTTC. This translates into CASSKPRRERRGGTQYF.

The table lists this clonotype with many counts. The chain uses TRBV10-3 and TRBJ2-1; D remains ambiguous. Germline CDR1 is ENHRY and CDR2 is SYGVKD. Between the trimmed V and J ends, which lost 7 bases and 2 bases, there was a span of 9 bases. The CDR3 spans 13 residues. The DNA for the CDR3 is TGTGCCATCACTAAAGAAACCTACAATGAGCAGTTCTTC. Protein sequence: CAITKETYNEQFF.

The V call is TRBV12-3 or TRBV12-4, the J call TRBJ1-2; no definite D call. V lost 8 bases, J lost 8 bases, and 18 bases lay in between. CDR3 length: 13 residues. CDR3 DNA sequence: TGTGCCAGCTCCGGTTTTAGGGTATACGGCTACACCTTC. Its protein is CASSGFRVYGYTF.

In this sample, this clonotype turned up a few times. The chain employs TRBV5-6 and TRBJ2-7, with 7 nucleotides matching TRBD2. The CDR3 contains 13 residues. Germline loops: CDR1 SGHDT, CDR2 YYEEEE. The trim removed 4 bases at V and 5 bases at J, leaving 6 bases unmatched. The CDR3 is CASSTGLWNEQYF. CDR3 sequence (DNA): TGTGCCAGCAGCACGGGACTATGGAACGAGCAGTACTTC.

V gene TRBV11-1 combines with J gene TRBJ2-1, with D possibly matching TRBD2 (5 bases). The CDR3 runs to 18 residues. The V gene lost 2 bases and the J gene lost 0 bases, with 17 bases spanning the gap. The V gene's germline CDR1 is SGHAT and CDR2 FQDESV (reference sequence). Here the CDR3 reads CASSLSLLRESSYNEQFF. CDR3 sequence (DNA): TGTGCCAGCAGCTTATCCCTCCTAAGGGAGAGCTCCTACAATGAGCAGTTCTTC.

The chain carries TRBV7-8 and TRBJ2-2; D is perhaps TRBD1 (6 bases). This CDR3 comprises 15 residues. Germline V gene sequence: CDR1 SGHVS, CDR2 FQNEAQ. The V gene lost 2 bases and the J gene lost 6 bases, with 13 bases spanning the gap. The CDR3 bases are TGTGCCAGCAGCTTAAGCCTCCCAGGGGCCGGGGAGCTGTTTTTT. Translating gives CASSLSLPGAGELFF.

This clonotype has just a few counts. CDR3 sequence: CASSLSPHEQFF. The CDR3 DNA reads as TGTGCCAGCAGCCTTAGCCCCCATGAGCAGTTCTTC. The rearrangement uses TRBV7-9 and TRBJ2-1; the D is unclear. Germline CDR1 and CDR2: SEHNR and FQNEAQ (reference sequence). V gave up 5 bases and J gave up 8 bases, with 10 bases separating them. The CDR3 covers 12 residues.

The V call is TRBV5-1, the J call TRBJ2-7; 7 positions agree with TRBD1. Germline values: CDR1 SGHRS, CDR2 YFSETQ. The J segment lost 0 bases and the V segment lost 4 bases, leaving 7 bases of the junction unmatched. There are 15 residues in the CDR3. The CDR3 coding sequence is TGCGCCAGCAGCATCGGGACAGTTTTCTCCTACGAGCAGTACTTC. It specifies CASSIGTVFSYEQYF.

The V gene is TRBV7-9, the J gene TRBJ1-2; D is unresolved. Germline CDR1 reads SEHNR; CDR2 reads FQNEAQ (reference sequence). The CDR3 is 13 residues long. V was clipped by 3 bases and J by 1 base, with 6 bases between them. The DNA for the CDR3 is TGTGCCAGCAGCTTTAACAATAACTATGGCTACACCTTC. Protein product: CASSFNNNYGYTF.

For this clonotype: One base away lies a much larger clone, so this may be a sequencing read error. The chain employs TRBV2 and TRBJ1-1, with a possible D match to TRBD1 (5 bases). This CDR3 is built from 14 residues. The germline V gene encodes CDR1 SNHLY and CDR2 FYNNEI. The CDR3 here is CASSERQLNTEALF. The CDR3 DNA reads as TGTGCCAGCAGTGAAAGACAGCTGAACACTGAAGCTCTCTTT.

This clonotype was recorded at least ten times. The chain couples TRBV5-1 to TRBJ2-2; no clear D gene. This CDR3 is 14 amino acids long. The V gene lost 3 bases and the J gene lost 5 bases, with 11 bases spanning the gap. CDR1 is SGHRS and CDR2 is YFSETQ in the germline V gene. CDR3 sequence: CASSSLATTGELFF. Written as DNA, the CDR3 is TGCGCCAGCAGCTCCCTGGCTACTACCGGGGAGCTGTTTTTT.

Only a few counts were recorded for this clonotype. V gene TRBV3-1 combines with J gene TRBJ1-2; D ambiguous. Deletions cut 0 bases from V and 4 bases from J, with 9 bases between. CDR1 is LGHDT and CDR2 is YNNKEL in the germline V gene (reference sequence). The CDR3 contains 14 residues. The CDR3 region is CASSQDPWVYGYTF. CDR3 bases: TGTGCCAGCAGCCAAGACCCCTGGGTCTATGGCTACACCTTC.